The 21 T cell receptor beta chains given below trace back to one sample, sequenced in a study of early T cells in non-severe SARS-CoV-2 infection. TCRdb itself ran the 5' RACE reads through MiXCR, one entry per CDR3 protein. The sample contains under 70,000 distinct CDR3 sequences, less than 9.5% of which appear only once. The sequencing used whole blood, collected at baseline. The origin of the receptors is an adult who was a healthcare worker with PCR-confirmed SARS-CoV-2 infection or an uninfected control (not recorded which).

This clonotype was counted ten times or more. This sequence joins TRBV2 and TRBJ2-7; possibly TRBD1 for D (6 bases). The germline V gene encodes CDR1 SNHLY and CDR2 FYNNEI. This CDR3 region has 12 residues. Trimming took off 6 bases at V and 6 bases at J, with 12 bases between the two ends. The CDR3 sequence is CASRKTGPEQYF. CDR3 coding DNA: TGTGCCAGCAGAAAAACAGGGCCCGAGCAGTACTTC.

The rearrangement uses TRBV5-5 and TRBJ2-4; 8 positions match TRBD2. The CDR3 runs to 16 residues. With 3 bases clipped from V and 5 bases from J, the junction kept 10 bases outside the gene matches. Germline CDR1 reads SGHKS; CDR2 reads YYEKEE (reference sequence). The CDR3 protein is CASSSSGSNPQNIQYF. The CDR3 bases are TGTGCCAGCAGCTCCAGCGGGAGTAATCCGCAAAACATTCAGTACTTC.

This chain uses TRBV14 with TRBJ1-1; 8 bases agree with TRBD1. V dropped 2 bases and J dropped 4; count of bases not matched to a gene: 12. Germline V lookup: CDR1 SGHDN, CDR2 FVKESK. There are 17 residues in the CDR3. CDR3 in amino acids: CASSQQFLDRDFTEAFF. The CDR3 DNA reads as TGTGCCAGCAGCCAACAGTTCTTGGACAGGGATTTCACTGAAGCTTTCTTT.

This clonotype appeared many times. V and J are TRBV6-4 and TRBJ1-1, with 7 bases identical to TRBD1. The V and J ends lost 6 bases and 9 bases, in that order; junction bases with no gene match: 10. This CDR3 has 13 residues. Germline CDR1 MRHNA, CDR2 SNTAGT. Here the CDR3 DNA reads TGTGCCAGCAGCACGGACAGGCCCCGACAAGCTTTCTTT. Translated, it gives CASSTDRPRQAFF.

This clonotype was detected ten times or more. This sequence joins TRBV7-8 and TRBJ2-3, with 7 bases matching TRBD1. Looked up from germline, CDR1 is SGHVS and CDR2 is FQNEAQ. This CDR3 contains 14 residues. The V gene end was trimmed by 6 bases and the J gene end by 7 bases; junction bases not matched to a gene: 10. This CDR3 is CASRNRGGGNTQYF. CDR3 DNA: TGTGCCAGCAGAAACAGGGGTGGGGGAAATACGCAGTATTTT.

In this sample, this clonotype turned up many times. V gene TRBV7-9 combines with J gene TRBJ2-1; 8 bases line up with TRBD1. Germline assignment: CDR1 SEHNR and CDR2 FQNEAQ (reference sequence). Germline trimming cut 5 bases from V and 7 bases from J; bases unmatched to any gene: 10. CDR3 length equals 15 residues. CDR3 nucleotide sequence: TGTGCCAGCAGCAGAGGACAGGGTGGATTGAATGAGCAGTTCTTC. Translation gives CASSRGQGGLNEQFF. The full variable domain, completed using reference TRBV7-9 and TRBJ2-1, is DTGVSQNPRHKITKRGQNVTFRCDPISEHNRLYWYRQTLGQGPEFLTYFQNEAQLEKSRLLSDRFSAERPKGSFSTLEIQRTEQGDSAMYLCASSRGQGGLNEQFFGPGTRLTVL.

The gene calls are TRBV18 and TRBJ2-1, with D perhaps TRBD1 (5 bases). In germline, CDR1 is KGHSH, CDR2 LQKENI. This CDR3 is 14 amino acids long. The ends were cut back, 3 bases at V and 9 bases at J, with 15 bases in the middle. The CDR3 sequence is CASSPQTQGSEQFF. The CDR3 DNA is TGTGCCAGCTCACCCCAAACCCAGGGTAGTGAGCAGTTCTTC.

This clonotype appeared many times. DNA for the CDR3: TGTGCCAGCAGTCCAGCGGGTCGGCGGTCCTACGAGCAGTACTTC. This translates into CASSPAGRRSYEQYF. This sequence joins TRBV28 and TRBJ2-7; possible D gene TRBD2, 6 bases. The V gene's germline CDR1 is MDHEN and CDR2 SYDVKM. The CDR3 is 15 amino acids. V lost 5 bases to trimming and J lost 1 base, with 15 bases between them.

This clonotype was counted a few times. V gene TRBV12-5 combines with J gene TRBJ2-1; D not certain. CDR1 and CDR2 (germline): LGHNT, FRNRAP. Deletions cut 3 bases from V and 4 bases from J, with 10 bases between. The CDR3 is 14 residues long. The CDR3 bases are TGTGCTAGTGGTTTCAGTCAGAATTACAATGAGCAGTTCTTC. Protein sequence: CASGFSQNYNEQFF.

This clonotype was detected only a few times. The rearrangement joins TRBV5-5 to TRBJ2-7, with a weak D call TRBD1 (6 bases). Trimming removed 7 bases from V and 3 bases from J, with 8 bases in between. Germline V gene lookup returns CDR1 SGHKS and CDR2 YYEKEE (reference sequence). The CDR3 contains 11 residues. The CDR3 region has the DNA TGTGCCAGCCAGGGGAACTACGAGCAGTACTTC. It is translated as CASQGNYEQYF.

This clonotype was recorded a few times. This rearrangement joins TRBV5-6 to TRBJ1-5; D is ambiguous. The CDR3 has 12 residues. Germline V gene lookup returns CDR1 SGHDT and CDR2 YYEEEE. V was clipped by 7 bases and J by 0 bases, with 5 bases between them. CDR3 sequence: CASGPSNQPQHF. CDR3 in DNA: TGTGCCAGCGGCCCTAGCAATCAGCCCCAGCATTTT. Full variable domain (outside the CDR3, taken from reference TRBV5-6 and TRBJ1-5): DAGVTQSPTHLIKTRGQQVTLRCSPKSGHDTVSWYQQALGQGPQFIFQYYEEEERQRGNFPDRFSGHQFPNYSSELNVNALLLGDSALYLCASGPSNQPQHFGDGTRLSIL.

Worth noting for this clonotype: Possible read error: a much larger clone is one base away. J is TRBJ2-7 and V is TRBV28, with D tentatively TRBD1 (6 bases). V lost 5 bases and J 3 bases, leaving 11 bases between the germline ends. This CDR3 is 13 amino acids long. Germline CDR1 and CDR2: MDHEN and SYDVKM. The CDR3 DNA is TGTGCCAGCAGTCCCCGGACAGACTACGAGCAGTACTTC. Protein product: CASSPRTDYEQYF.

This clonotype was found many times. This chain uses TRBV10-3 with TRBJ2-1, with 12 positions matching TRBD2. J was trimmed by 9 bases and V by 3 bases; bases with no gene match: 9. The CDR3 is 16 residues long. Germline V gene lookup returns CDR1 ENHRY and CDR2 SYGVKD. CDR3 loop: CAISDRLAGELGEQFF. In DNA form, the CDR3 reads TGTGCCATCAGTGATAGACTAGCGGGAGAACTGGGTGAGCAGTTCTTC.

The CDR3 loop is CASDSISYNEQFF. Written as DNA, the CDR3 is TGTGCCAGCGACAGTATCTCCTACAATGAGCAGTTCTTC. The chain uses TRBV28 and TRBJ2-1; D is possibly TRBD1 (5 bases). Germline CDR1 is MDHEN and CDR2 is SYDVKM. The CDR3 is made up of 13 amino acids. The V end lost 8 bases, the J end lost 0 bases, and 8 bases lay between the germline ends.

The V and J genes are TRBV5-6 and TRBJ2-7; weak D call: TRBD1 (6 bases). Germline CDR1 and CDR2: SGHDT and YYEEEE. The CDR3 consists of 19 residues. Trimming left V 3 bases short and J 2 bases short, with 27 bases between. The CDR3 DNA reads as TGTGCCAGCAGCTACGCCGGGACATCCAAAGGCCGTCGCACCTACGAGCAGTACTTC. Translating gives CASSYAGTSKGRRTYEQYF.

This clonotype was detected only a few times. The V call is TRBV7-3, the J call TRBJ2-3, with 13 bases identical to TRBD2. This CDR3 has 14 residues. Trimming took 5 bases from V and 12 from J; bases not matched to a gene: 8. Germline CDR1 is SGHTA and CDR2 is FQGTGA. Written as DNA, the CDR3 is TGTGCCAGCAGCCCTGGACTAGCGGGAGCTCGACAGTATTTT. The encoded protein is CASSPGLAGARQYF.

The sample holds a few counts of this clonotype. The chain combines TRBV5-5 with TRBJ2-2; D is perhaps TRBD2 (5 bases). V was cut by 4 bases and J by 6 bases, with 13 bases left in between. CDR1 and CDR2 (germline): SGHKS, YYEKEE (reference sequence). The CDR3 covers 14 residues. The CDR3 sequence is CASSIGVSAGELFF. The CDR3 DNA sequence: TGTGCCAGCAGCATCGGGGTTTCCGCCGGGGAGCTGTTTTTT.

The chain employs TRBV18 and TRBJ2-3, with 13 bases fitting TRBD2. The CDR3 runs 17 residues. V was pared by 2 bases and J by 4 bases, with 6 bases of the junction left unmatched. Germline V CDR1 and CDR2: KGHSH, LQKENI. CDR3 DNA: TGTGCCAGCTCACCAACTAGGACTAGCGGGAGTTCAGATACGCAGTATTTT. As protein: CASSPTRTSGSSDTQYF.

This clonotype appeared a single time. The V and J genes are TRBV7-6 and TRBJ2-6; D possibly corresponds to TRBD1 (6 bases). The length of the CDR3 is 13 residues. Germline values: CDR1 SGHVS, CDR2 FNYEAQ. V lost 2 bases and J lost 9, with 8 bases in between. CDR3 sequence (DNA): TGTGCCAGCAGCTTAATACAGGGCAACGTCCTGACTTTC. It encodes CASSLIQGNVLTF.

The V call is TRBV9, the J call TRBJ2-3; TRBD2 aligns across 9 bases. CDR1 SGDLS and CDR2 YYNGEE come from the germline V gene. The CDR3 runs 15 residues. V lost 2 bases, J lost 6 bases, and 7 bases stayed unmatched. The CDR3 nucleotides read TGTGCCAGCAGCGTTAGCGGGAGCCTCGGGGATACGCAGTATTTT. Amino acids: CASSVSGSLGDTQYF.

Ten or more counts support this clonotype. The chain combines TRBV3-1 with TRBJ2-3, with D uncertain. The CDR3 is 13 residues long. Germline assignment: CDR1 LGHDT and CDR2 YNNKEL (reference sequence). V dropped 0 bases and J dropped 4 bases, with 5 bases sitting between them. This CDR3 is CASSQDGPDTQYF. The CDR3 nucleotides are TGTGCCAGCAGCCAAGACGGGCCAGATACGCAGTATTTT.